The rows below give T cell receptor beta chains drawn from one sample of a study of T cells expressing NK-cell markers. TCRdb reprocessed the 5' RACE reads and stores each CDR3 protein as one record, lacking DNA. This sample's table has over 200,000 distinct CDR3 sequences. The sequenced material came from blood T cells: a sorted CD56 or NKG2C T cell subset, CD4+ or CD8+ T cells, or bulk PBMC T cells (not recorded which). The origin of the receptors is a man younger than 35 in good health. Both conserved end residues are part of each CDR3. Fields, in order: V gene, J gene, CDR3 protein.

TRBV6-1	TRBJ1-5	CAPSSSVGGQPQHF
TRBV12-3/TRBV12-4	TRBJ2-6	CASSSRTDFSGANVLTF
TRBV5-1	TRBJ2-3	CASSFLLDRSTDTQYF
TRBV12-3/TRBV12-4	TRBJ2-2	CASAADRPGELFF
TRBV5-1	TRBJ2-1	CASSFGRGNYNEQFF
TRBV10-3	TRBJ2-1	CAISELGLLNEQFF
TRBV12-3/TRBV12-4	TRBJ2-1	CASSPLSYNEQFF
TRBV11-3	TRBJ2-5	CASSPGVREETQYF
TRBV5-6	TRBJ2-3	CASSLRDRGYTDTQYF
TRBV19	TRBJ1-1	CASSIRGSRNTEAFF
TRBV20-1	TRBJ2-2	CSAGGLAGGELFF
TRBV5-1	TRBJ2-3	CASSPRGANTDTQYF
TRBV9	TRBJ1-2	CASSAGWTDYGYTF
TRBV4-1	TRBJ1-2	CASSRTGGDGYTF
TRBV6-1	TRBJ2-1	CASSEPDSRQFF
TRBV7-9	TRBJ1-6	CASSLGGLTGGRGSPLHF
TRBV20-1	TRBJ2-5	CSAPRTRQETQYF
TRBV29-1	TRBJ1-5	CSVGMGTGNQPQHF
TRBV12-3/TRBV12-4	TRBJ1-3	CASSSFRGSSGNTIYF
TRBV5-1	TRBJ2-5	CASSTTSSALTQYF
TRBV20-1	TRBJ2-4	CSAPLGETSGLAKNIQYF
TRBV18	TRBJ2-1	CASSPLAGDPSPFF
TRBV27	TRBJ1-2	CASRSTGGYTF
TRBV12-3/TRBV12-4	TRBJ1-1	CASSRGGEAFF
TRBV6-1	TRBJ2-3	CASRGLQSTDTQYF
TRBV20-1	TRBJ1-6	CSAREPSSSPLHF
TRBV20-1	TRBJ2-3	CSAPGLAGERGSTDTQYF
TRBV10-3	TRBJ1-1	CAISHTGIVTEAFF
TRBV12-3/TRBV12-4	TRBJ2-5	CASSPQGGVRETQYF
TRBV12-3/TRBV12-4	TRBJ1-1	CASSSPGQRVNTEAFF
TRBV9	TRBJ2-3	CASSVSGWRDTQYF
TRBV3-1	TRBJ2-1	CASSRTANERGTFF
TRBV12-3/TRBV12-4	TRBJ1-1	CASSPSTTEAFF
TRBV7-3	TRBJ1-5	CASSLWYSNQPQHF
TRBV28	TRBJ1-1	CASWGAANTEAFF
TRBV4-3	TRBJ2-2	CASSPPGGNTGELFF
TRBV5-1	TRBJ2-1	CASSRDGNEQFF
TRBV2	TRBJ2-3	CATGGRTSGTDTQYF
TRBV18	TRBJ2-4	CASSPGDIQYF
TRBV7-9	TRBJ1-5	CASSSVAGNQPQHF
TRBV5-1	TRBJ2-7	CASSLALGEFGQYF
TRBV10-3	TRBJ2-5	CAISGQRETQYF
TRBV20-1	TRBJ2-5	CSARRQAETQYF
TRBV4-2	TRBJ2-1	CASSQDGIAANEQFF
TRBV15	TRBJ2-3	CATSRDLSGSITDTQYF
TRBV29-1	TRBJ1-1	CSAGGRVSSTEAFF
TRBV28	TRBJ2-7	CASNTDSALSREYF
TRBV18	TRBJ2-7	CASSGTGTGYEQYF
TRBV4-3	TRBJ1-1	CASSQEGSGGAEAFF
TRBV12-3/TRBV12-4	TRBJ1-1	CASSFDQGAKTEAFF
TRBV25-1	TRBJ2-5	CASSVDRGGDETQYF
TRBV20-1	TRBJ2-3	CSANRGRGTDTQYF
TRBV20-1	TRBJ1-5	CSAVNAASNQPQHF
TRBV15	TRBJ2-3	CATSTGLPTTDTQYF